The 2 T cell receptor beta chains below were found in one sample sequenced in a study of monozygotic twins with inflammatory bowel disease (dated by TCRdb to between 2018 and 2020). Library preparation employed 5' RACE. The instrument was an Illumina HiSeq 2500. After reprocessing by TCRdb, each CDR3 protein sequence is one entry, and no DNA is given. The table kept for this sample lists 70,000 to 95,000 distinct CDR3 sequences. Around 7.2% of the sample is held by the ten biggest clonotypes. What was sequenced was blood. The source is a human donor with ulcerative colitis or Crohn's disease, or a healthy co-twin of an affected twin (not recorded which).

The chain links TRBV28 to TRBJ2-5; TCRdb picks TRBD1, but there is no DNA to check that call. Per the germline V gene, CDR1 is MDHEN and CDR2 is SYDVKM. This CDR3 region has 15 residues. This CDR3 is CASTPGGAHQETQYF. Based on the CDR3 plus reference TRBV28 and TRBJ2-5, the full variable domain is DVKVTQSSRYLVKRTGEKVFLECVQDMDHENMFWYRQDPGLGLRLIYFSYDVKMKEKGDIPEGYSVSREKKERFSLILESASTNQTSMYLCASTPGGAHQETQYFGPGTRLLVL.

The chain joins TRBV5-4 to TRBJ1-4; the D call of TRBD1 rests on TCRdb alone, since no DNA is present to check it. CDR3 length: 17 residues. The germline gives CDR1 SGHNT, CDR2 YYREEE (reference sequence). The CDR3 loop reads CASSFLSWDRGAEKLFF. Using reference TRBV5-4 and TRBJ1-4 for the parts outside the CDR3, the full variable domain is ETGVTQSPTHLIKTRGQQVTLRCSSQSGHNTVSWYQQALGQGPQFIFQYYREEENGRGNFPPRFSGLQFPNYSSELNVNALELDDSALYLCASSFLSWDRGAEKLFFGSGTQLSVL.